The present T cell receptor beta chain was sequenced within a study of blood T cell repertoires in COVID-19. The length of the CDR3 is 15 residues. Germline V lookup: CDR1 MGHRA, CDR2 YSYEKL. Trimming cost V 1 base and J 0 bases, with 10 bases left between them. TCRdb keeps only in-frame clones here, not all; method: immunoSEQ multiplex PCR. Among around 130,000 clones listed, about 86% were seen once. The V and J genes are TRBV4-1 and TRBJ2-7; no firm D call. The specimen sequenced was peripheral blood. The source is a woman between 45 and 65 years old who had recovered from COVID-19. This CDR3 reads CASSQAPQSSYEQYF. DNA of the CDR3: TGCGCCAGCAGCCAAGCTCCACAGAGCTCCTACGAGCAGTACTTC.